Reported below is one T cell receptor beta chain. This specimen comes from a study of blood T cell repertoires in COVID-19. Sequencing used immunoSEQ multiplex PCR; TCRdb keeps in-frame clones, though not all of them. The data hold 200,000 to 300,000 clones, with around four fifths observed a single time. Looked up from germline, CDR1 is SGHNT and CDR2 is YYREEE (reference sequence). V was pared by 2 bases and J by 7 bases, with 10 bases of the junction left unmatched. The CDR3 runs 15 residues. The receptor's source is a man aged 55 to 70 with acute or convalescent COVID-19. The rearrangement uses TRBV5-4 and TRBJ1-2; 8 bases are a match to TRBD1. The sample was peripheral blood. The CDR3 is CASSLPDRGRSGYTF. CDR3 sequence (DNA): TGTGCCAGCAGCTTACCCGACAGGGGTCGGTCTGGCTACACCTTC.